The sequence of this TCR beta chain was determined in a study of blood T cell repertoires in COVID-19. Looking at the study overall: Sites in the United States, Italy and Spain provided acute and convalescent COVID-19 samples. Sources were T cells, B-cell-depleted T cells, or PBMCs; the material itself was cDNA or gDNA.

Assay: immunoSEQ multiplex PCR; the TCRdb copy retains only in-frame clones and omits some. The sample consists of 50,000 to 80,000 clones, around 90% of them appearing once. The Seattle site enrolled patients during active infection and followed them longitudinally. This clone was observed a handful of times. The CDR3 extends over 16 amino acids. Looked up from germline, CDR1 is SGHTA and CDR2 is FQGNSA. The V end lost 1 base, the J end lost 1 base, and 13 bases lay between the germline ends. Source material: peripheral blood. The rearrangement links TRBV7-2 to TRBJ1-1, with D perhaps matching TRBD1 (5 bases). The receptor was derived from a woman aged 55-69 years with COVID-19, enrolled during active disease. The CDR3 region is CASSLVAGYENTEAFF. As DNA, the CDR3 is TGTGCCAGCAGCTTAGTGGCAGGGTATGAGAACACTGAAGCTTTCTTT.